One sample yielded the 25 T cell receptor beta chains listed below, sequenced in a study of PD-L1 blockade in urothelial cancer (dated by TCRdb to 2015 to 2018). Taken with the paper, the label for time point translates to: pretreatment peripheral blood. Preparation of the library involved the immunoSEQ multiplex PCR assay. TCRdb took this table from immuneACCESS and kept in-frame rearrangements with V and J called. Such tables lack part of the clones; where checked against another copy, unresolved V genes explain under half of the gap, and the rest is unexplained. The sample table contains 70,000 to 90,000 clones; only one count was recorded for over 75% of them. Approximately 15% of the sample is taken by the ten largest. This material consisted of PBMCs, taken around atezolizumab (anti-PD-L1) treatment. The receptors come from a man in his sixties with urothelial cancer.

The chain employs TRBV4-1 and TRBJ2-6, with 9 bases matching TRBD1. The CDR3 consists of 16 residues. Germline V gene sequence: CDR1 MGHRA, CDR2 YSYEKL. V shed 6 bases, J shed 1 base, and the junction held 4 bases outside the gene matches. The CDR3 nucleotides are TGCGCCAGCAGGCCACAGGGGGCGTCTGGGGCCAACGTCCTGACTTTC. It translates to CASRPQGASGANVLTF.

The chain's CDR3 is CAWTVNNEQFF. The CDR3 DNA reads as TGTGCCTGGACGGTCAACAATGAGCAGTTCTTC. The chain joins TRBV30 to TRBJ2-1; D call uncertain. Trimming left V 4 bases short and J 5 bases short, with 6 bases between. In germline, CDR1 is GTSNPN, CDR2 SVGIG (reference sequence). The CDR3 length is 11 residues.

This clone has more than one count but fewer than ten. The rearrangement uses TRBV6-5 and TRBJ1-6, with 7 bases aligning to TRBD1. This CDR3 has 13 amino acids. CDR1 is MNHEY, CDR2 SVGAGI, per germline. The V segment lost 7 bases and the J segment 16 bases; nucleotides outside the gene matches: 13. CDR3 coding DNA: TGTGCCAGCATCGACAGGGTGACCGCCGCTCTCCACTTT. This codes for CASIDRVTAALHF.

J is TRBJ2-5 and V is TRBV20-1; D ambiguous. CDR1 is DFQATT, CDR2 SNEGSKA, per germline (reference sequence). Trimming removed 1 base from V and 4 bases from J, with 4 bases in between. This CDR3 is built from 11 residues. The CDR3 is CSARVVETQYF. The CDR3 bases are TGCAGTGCTAGAGTAGTAGAGACCCAGTACTTC.

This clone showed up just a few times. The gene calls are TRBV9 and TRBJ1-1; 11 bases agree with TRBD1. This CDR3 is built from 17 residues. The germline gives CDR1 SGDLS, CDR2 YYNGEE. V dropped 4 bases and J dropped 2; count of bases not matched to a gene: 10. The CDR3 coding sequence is TGTGCCAGCAGCCTGAACTGGGACAGGGGGAAAAACACTGAAGCTTTCTTT. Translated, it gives CASSLNWDRGKNTEAFF.

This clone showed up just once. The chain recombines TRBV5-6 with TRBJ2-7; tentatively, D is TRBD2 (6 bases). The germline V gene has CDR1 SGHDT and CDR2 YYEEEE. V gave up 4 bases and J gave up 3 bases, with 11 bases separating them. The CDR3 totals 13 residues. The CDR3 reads CASSPSGYYEQYF. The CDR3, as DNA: TGTGCCAGCAGCCCGAGCGGGTACTACGAGCAGTACTTC. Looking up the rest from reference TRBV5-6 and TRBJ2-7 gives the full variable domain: DAGVTQSPTHLIKTRGQQVTLRCSPKSGHDTVSWYQQALGQGPQFIFQYYEEEERQRGNFPDRFSGHQFPNYSSELNVNALLLGDSALYLCASSPSGYYEQYFGPGTRLTVT.

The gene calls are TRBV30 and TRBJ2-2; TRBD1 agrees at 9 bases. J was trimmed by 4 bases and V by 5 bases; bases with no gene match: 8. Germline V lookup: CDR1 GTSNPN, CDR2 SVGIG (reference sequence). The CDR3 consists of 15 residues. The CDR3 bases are TGTGCCTGGGACAAGGGGACAGGGAGCACCGGGGAGCTGTTTTTT. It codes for CAWDKGTGSTGELFF.

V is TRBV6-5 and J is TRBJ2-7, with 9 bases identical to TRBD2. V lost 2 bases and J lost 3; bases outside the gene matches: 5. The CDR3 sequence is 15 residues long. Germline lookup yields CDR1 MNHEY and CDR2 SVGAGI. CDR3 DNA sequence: TGTGCCAGCAGTTACGCCATAGCGGGAGTCTACGAGCAGTACTTC. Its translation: CASSYAIAGVYEQYF.

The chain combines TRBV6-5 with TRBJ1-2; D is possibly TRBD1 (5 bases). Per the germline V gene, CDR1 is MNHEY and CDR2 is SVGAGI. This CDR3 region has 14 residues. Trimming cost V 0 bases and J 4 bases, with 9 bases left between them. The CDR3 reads CASSYSRQIYGYTF. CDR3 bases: TGTGCCAGCAGTTACTCGAGACAGATCTATGGCTACACCTTC.

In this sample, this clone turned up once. The CDR3 sequence: CASSVSSMGTDTQYF. As DNA, the CDR3 is TGTGCCAGCAGCGTATCTAGCATGGGCACAGATACGCAGTATTTT. The chain combines TRBV9 with TRBJ2-3; D may be TRBD2 (5 bases). V was pared by 1 base and J by 1 base, with 10 bases between. In germline, CDR1 is SGDLS, CDR2 YYNGEE. The CDR3 has 15 amino acids.

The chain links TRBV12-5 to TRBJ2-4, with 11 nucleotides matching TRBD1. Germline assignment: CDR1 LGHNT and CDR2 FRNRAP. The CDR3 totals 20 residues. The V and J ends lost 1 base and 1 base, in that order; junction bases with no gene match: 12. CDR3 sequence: CASGLALKIGQGAAKNIQYF. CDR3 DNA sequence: TGTGCTAGTGGTTTGGCCCTAAAGATCGGACAGGGGGCTGCCAAAAACATTCAGTACTTC. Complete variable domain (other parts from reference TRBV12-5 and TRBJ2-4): DARVTQTPRHKVTEMGQEVTMRCQPILGHNTVFWYRQTMMQGLELLAYFRNRAPLDDSGMPKDRFSAEMPDATLATLKIQPSEPRDSAVYFCASGLALKIGQGAAKNIQYFGAGTRLSVL.

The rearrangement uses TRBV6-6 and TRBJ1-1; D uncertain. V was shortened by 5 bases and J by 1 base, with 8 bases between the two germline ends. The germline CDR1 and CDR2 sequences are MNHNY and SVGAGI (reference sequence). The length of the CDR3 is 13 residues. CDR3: CASSKRENTEAFF. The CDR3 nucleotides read TGTGCCAGCAGTAAGCGCGAGAACACTGAAGCTTTCTTT.

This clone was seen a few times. The CDR3 sequence is CASSPWAGTDTQYF. The CDR3 nucleotides are TGTGCCAGCAGCCCCTGGGCGGGTACAGATACGCAGTATTTT. The chain is built from TRBV5-4 and TRBJ2-3; maybe TRBD2 (5 bases). CDR1 is SGHNT and CDR2 is YYREEE in the germline V gene (reference sequence). The V and J ends lost 4 bases and 3 bases respectively, with 12 bases between them. The CDR3 consists of 14 residues.

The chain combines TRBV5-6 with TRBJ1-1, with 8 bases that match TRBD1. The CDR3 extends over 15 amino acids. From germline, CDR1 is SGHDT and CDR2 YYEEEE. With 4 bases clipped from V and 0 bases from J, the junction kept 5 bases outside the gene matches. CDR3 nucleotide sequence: TGTGCCAGCAGCCGACAGGGGAGGATGAACACTGAAGCTTTCTTT. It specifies CASSRQGRMNTEAFF. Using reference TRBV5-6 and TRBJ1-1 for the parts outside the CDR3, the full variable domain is DAGVTQSPTHLIKTRGQQVTLRCSPKSGHDTVSWYQQALGQGPQFIFQYYEEEERQRGNFPDRFSGHQFPNYSSELNVNALLLGDSALYLCASSRQGRMNTEAFFGQGTRLTVV.

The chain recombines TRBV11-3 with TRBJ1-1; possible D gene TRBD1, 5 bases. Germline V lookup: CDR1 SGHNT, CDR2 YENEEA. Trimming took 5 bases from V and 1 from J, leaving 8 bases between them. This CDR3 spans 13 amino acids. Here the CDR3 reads CASSPTENTEAFF. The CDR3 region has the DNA TGTGCCAGCAGCCCGACAGAGAACACTGAAGCTTTCTTT. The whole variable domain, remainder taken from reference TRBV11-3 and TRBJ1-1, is EAGVVQSPRYKIIEKKQPVAFWCNPISGHNTLYWYLQNLGQGPELLIRYENEEAVDDSQLPKDRFSAERLKGVDSTLKIQPAELGDSAVYLCASSPTENTEAFFGQGTRLTVV.

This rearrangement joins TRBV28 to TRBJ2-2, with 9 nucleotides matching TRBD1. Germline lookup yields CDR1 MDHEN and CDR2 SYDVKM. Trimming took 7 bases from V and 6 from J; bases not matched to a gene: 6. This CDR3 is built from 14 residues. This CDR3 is CASTADRGAGELFF. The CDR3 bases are TGTGCCAGCACCGCCGACAGGGGGGCCGGGGAGCTGTTTTTT.

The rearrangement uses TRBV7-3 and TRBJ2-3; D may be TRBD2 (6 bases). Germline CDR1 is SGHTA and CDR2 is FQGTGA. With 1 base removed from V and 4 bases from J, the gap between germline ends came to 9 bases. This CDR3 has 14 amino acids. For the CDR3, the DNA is TGTGCCAGCAGCTTAATGACTAGTTCAGATACGCAGTATTTT. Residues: CASSLMTSSDTQYF.

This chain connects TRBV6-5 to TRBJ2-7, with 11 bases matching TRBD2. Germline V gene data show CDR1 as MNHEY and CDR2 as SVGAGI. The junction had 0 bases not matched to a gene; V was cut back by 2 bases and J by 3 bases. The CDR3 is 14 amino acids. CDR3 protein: CASSYLAGGYEQYF. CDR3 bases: TGTGCCAGCAGTTACCTAGCGGGAGGCTACGAGCAGTACTTC.

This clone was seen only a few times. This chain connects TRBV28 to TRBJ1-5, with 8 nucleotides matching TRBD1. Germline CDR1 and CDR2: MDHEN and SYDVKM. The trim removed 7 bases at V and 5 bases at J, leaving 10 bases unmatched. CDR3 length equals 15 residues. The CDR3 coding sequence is TGTGCCAGCACCCAGGGGGCAGGGTGGGATCAGCCCCAGCATTTT. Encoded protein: CASTQGAGWDQPQHF. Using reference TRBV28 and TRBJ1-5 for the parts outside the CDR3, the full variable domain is DVKVTQSSRYLVKRTGEKVFLECVQDMDHENMFWYRQDPGLGLRLIYFSYDVKMKEKGDIPEGYSVSREKKERFSLILESASTNQTSMYLCASTQGAGWDQPQHFGDGTRLSIL.

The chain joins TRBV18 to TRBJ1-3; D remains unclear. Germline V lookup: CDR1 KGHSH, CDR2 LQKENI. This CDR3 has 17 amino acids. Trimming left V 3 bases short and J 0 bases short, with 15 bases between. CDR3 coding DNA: TGTGCCAGCTCACCTTTTACCGGGTTGGACTCTGGAAACACCATATATTTT. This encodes CASSPFTGLDSGNTIYF.

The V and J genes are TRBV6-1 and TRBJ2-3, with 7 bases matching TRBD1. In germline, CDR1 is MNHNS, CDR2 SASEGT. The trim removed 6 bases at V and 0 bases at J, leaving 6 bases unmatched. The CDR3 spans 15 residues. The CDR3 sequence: CASRDTGVSTDTQYF. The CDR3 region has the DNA TGTGCCAGCAGGGATACAGGGGTTAGCACAGATACGCAGTATTTT.

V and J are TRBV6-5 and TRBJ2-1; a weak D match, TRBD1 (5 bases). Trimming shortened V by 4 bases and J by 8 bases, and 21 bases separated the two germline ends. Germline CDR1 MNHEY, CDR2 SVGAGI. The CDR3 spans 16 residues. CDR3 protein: CASSLRRPGDRDEQFF. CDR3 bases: TGTGCCAGCAGTTTACGACGTCCTGGTGACAGAGATGAGCAGTTCTTC.

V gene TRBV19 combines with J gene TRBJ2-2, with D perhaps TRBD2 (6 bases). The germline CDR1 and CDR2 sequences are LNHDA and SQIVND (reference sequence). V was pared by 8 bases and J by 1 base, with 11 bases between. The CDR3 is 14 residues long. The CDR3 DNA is TGTGCCAGTCGGGACTCAGGGAACACCGGGGAGCTGTTTTTT. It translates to CASRDSGNTGELFF.

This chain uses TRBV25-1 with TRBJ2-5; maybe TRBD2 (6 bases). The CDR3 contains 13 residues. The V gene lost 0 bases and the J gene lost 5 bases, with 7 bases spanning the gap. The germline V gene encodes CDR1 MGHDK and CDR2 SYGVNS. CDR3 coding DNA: TGTGCCAGCAGTGAATACGGAGGGGAGACCCAGTACTTC. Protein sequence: CASSEYGGETQYF.

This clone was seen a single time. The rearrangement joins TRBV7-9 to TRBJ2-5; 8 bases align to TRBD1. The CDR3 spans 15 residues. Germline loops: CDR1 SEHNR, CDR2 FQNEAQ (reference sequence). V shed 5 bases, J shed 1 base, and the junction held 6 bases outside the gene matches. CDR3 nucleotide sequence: TGTGCCAGCAGCAACGACAGGGGACCCCAAGAGACCCAGTACTTC. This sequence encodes CASSNDRGPQETQYF.